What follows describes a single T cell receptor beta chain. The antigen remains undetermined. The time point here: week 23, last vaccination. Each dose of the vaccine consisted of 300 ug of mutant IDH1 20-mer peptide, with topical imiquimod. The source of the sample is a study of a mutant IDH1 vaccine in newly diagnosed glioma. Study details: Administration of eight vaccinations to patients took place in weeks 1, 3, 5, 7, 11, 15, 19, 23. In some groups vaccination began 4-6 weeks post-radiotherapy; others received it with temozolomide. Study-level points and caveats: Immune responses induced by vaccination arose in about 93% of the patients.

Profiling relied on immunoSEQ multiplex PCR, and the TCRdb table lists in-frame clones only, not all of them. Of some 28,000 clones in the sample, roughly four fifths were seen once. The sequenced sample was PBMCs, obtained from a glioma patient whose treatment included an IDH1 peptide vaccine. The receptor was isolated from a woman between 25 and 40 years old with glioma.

DNA of the CDR3: TGTGCCAGCAGCAAGGGACTAGCCGACTACGAGCAGTACTTC. This encodes CASSKGLADYEQYF. This rearrangement joins TRBV7-9 to TRBJ2-7; 9 nucleotides line up with TRBD2. CDR1 is SEHNR and CDR2 is FQNEAQ in the germline V gene (reference sequence). Losses at the gene ends were 5 bases for V and 3 bases for J; bases not matched to a gene: 5. This CDR3 has 14 amino acids.